One sample yielded the 27 T cell receptor beta chains listed below, sequenced in a study of post-analysis software for immune sequencing data. Findings and caveats of the study: Patients had higher frequencies than controls of roughly 5 TRBV segments, including TRBV5-6, TRBV5-1 and TRBV20-1.

cDNA libraries of TCR beta carried unique molecular identifiers. Each CDR3 protein is one row after TCRdb ran MiXCR on the PCR reads. The repertoire includes about 770,000 distinct CDR3 sequences, about half of them detected once, and approximately 4.4% sits in the top ten. No antigen is known for these receptors. Sequenced input: blood. The source of these receptors is a girl aged 10-17 years with multiple sclerosis.

This rearrangement joins TRBV13 to TRBJ2-5; a possible D gene is TRBD2 (6 bases). The CDR3 has 13 amino acids. V was cut by 5 bases and J by 5 bases, with 12 bases left in between. Looked up from germline, CDR1 is PRHDT and CDR2 is FYEKMQ (reference sequence). The CDR3 coding sequence is TGTGCCAGCAGCGCCCGGGGGATGGAGACCCAGTACTTC. It encodes CASSARGMETQYF.

This chain uses TRBV12-3 or TRBV12-4 with TRBJ2-5, with a weak D call TRBD1 (6 bases). The V end lost 6 bases, the J end lost 1 base, and 12 bases lay between the germline ends. This CDR3 comprises 14 residues. CDR3 in amino acids: CASRTGHRQETQYF. The CDR3, as DNA: TGTGCCAGCAGAACGGGACACCGCCAAGAGACCCAGTACTTC.

The chain couples TRBV4-3 to TRBJ2-5; weak D call: TRBD2 (5 bases). The last part of the DNA fits TRBJ2-7 better; the J call may be wrong. The CDR3 is made up of 16 amino acids. CDR1 is LGHNA and CDR2 is YSLEER in the germline V gene. The CDR3 bases are TGCGCCAGCAGCCAAGATGACTTGCTAGCAGTAAGCGAGCAGTACTTC. Protein sequence: CASSQDDLLAVSEQYF.

This clonotype was counted a few times. Written as DNA, the CDR3 is TGTGCCAGCAGCCCCAACCAGGATGAGACAGATACGCAGTATTTT. This translates into CASSPNQDETDTQYF. The chain uses TRBV13 and TRBJ2-3, with no clear D. The CDR3 loop spans 15 amino acids. CDR1 and CDR2 from the germline V gene are PRHDT and FYEKMQ (reference sequence). Between the trimmed V and J ends, which lost 5 bases and 3 bases, there was a span of 15 bases. Looking up the rest from reference TRBV13 and TRBJ2-3 gives the full variable domain: AAGVIQSPRHLIKEKRETATLKCYPIPRHDTVYWYQQGPGQDPQFLISFYEKMQSDKGSIPDRFSAQQFSDYHSELNMSSLELGDSALYFCASSPNQDETDTQYFGPGTRLTVL.

This clonotype has a handful of counts. The chain recombines TRBV6-6 with TRBJ2-1, with no clear D. V lost 0 bases to trimming and J lost 6 bases, with 12 bases between them. Germline-derived CDR1 and CDR2 are MNHNY and SVGAGI (reference sequence). The CDR3 consists of 15 residues. The CDR3: CASSYSTPRVNEQFF. CDR3 bases: TGTGCCAGCAGTTACTCCACGCCACGGGTCAATGAGCAGTTCTTC.

V gene TRBV29-1 combines with J gene TRBJ1-4; D is possibly TRBD1 (6 bases). The germline V and J ends were trimmed by 6 bases and 5 bases, with 10 bases remaining between them. Germline V gene data show CDR1 as SQVTM and CDR2 as ANQGSEA. The CDR3 sequence is 12 residues long. The DNA for the CDR3 is TGCAGCGTAGCAGGGGAGAATGAAAAACTGTTTTTT. Translating gives CSVAGENEKLFF.

In its sample, this clonotype was seen once. V gene TRBV27 combines with J gene TRBJ2-3; possibly TRBD2 for D (5 bases). Germline V lookup: CDR1 MNHEY, CDR2 SMNVEV (reference sequence). V was clipped by 2 bases and J by 3 bases, with 15 bases between them. The CDR3 sequence is 16 residues long. Here the CDR3 DNA reads TGTGCCAGCAGTTTAAGTTTCGGGAAAGTGACAGATACGCAGTATTTT. As protein: CASSLSFGKVTDTQYF.

The chain couples TRBV7-9 to TRBJ2-7; D may correspond to TRBD1 or TRBD2 (5 bases each). The CDR3 contains 13 residues. From germline, CDR1 is SEHNR and CDR2 FQNEAQ (reference sequence). V was cut by 2 bases and J by 10 bases, with 15 bases left in between. The CDR3 DNA sequence: TGTGCCAGCAGCTTAACCCGGGACCCCGTTCAGTACTTC. It yields the protein CASSLTRDPVQYF.

The chain couples TRBV20-1 to TRBJ2-1; no clear D gene. The V gene's germline CDR1 is DFQATT and CDR2 SNEGSKA (reference sequence). The CDR3 totals 15 residues. The V end was cut by 2 bases, the J end by 0 bases, with 11 bases between. CDR3 coding DNA: TGCAGTGCTAGAAACGCATTGAGCTCCTACAATGAGCAGTTCTTC. Protein: CSARNALSSYNEQFF.

The chain links TRBV5-1 to TRBJ2-7; D perhaps matches TRBD2 (7 bases). In germline, CDR1 is SGHRS, CDR2 YFSETQ. V shed 4 bases and J shed 5 bases, with 22 bases lying between them. The CDR3 sequence is 16 residues long. CDR3 in DNA: TGCGCCAGCAGCCTTCTCCAACAGGCGGGGGCCAACGAGCAGTACTTC. As protein: CASSLLQQAGANEQYF.

V is TRBV25-1 and J is TRBJ1-1; D gene unclear. This CDR3 comprises 12 residues. V was trimmed by 6 bases and J by 1 base, leaving 6 bases between them. The germline V gene encodes CDR1 MGHDK and CDR2 SYGVNS. CDR3: CASSHGNTEAFF. The CDR3 nucleotides are TGTGCCAGCAGCCACGGGAACACTGAAGCTTTCTTT. Looking up the rest from reference TRBV25-1 and TRBJ1-1 gives the full variable domain: EADIYQTPRYLVIGTGKKITLECSQTMGHDKMYWYQQDPGMELHLIHYSYGVNSTEKGDLSSESTVSRIRTEHFPLTLESARPSHTSQYLCASSHGNTEAFFGQGTRLTVV.

The chain links TRBV6-6 to TRBJ2-7, with 9 bases matching TRBD2. There are 15 residues in the CDR3. V was pared by 5 bases and J by 2 bases, with 7 bases of the junction left unmatched. Germline-derived CDR1 and CDR2 are MNHNY and SVGAGI (reference sequence). CDR3 region: CASSGRLAEPYEQYF. The CDR3, as DNA: TGTGCCAGCAGTGGAAGACTAGCGGAGCCCTACGAGCAGTACTTC.

The chain is built from TRBV3-1 and TRBJ2-4; 8 bases line up with TRBD2. The J call may be incorrect, as the DNA end agrees better with TRBJ2-7. Germline CDR1 is LGHDT and CDR2 is YNNKEL (reference sequence). CDR3 length equals 15 residues. CDR3 residues: CASSQWSGSPNEQYF. CDR3 nucleotide sequence: TGTGCCAGCAGCCAATGGAGCGGGAGCCCCAACGAGCAGTACTTC.

CDR3 nucleotides: TGTGCCAGCAGCTCTCGACAGGGTCCCTATGGCTACACCTTC. Residues: CASSSRQGPYGYTF. The chain couples TRBV7-2 to TRBJ1-2; 7 bases align to TRBD1. With V trimmed by 4 bases and J by 4 bases, 6 bases remained unmatched. CDR1 SGHTA and CDR2 FQGNSA come from the germline V gene. CDR3 length: 14 residues.

This clonotype was seen only a few times. The V gene is TRBV20-1, the J gene TRBJ1-1, with 11 bases lining up with TRBD1. CDR3 size: 13 residues. Trimming at V came to 3 bases and at J to 6 bases, leaving 3 bases not matched to a gene. CDR1 DFQATT and CDR2 SNEGSKA come from the germline V gene (reference sequence). The CDR3 protein is CSARGQGGPEAFF. DNA of the CDR3: TGCAGTGCTAGGGGACAGGGGGGCCCTGAAGCTTTCTTT.

This clonotype was seen a few times. The chain joins TRBV29-1 to TRBJ1-1, with a weak D call TRBD1 (5 bases). This CDR3 comprises 15 residues. CDR1 is SQVTM, CDR2 ANQGSEA, per germline. The V end was cut by 1 base, the J end by 6 bases, with 18 bases between. CDR3 in DNA: TGCAGCGTTGAAGTGGGAGGGAGGGGTTTCGCTGAAGCTTTCTTT. This gives the protein CSVEVGGRGFAEAFF.

The V gene is TRBV30, the J gene TRBJ1-1, with D tentatively TRBD1 (6 bases). The germline CDR1 and CDR2 sequences are GTSNPN and SVGIG (reference sequence). The germline V and J ends were trimmed by 0 bases and 2 bases, with 22 bases remaining between them. CDR3 length equals 18 residues. CDR3 loop: CAWSVRERTDFLNTEAFF. DNA for the CDR3: TGTGCCTGGAGTGTACGGGAAAGGACAGACTTTTTAAACACTGAAGCTTTCTTT. The full variable domain, rest sourced from reference TRBV30 and TRBJ1-1, is SQTIHQWPATLVQPVGSPLSLECTVEGTSNPNLYWYRQAAGRGLQLLFYSVGIGQISSEVPQNLSASRPQDRQFILSSKKLLLSDSGFYLCAWSVRERTDFLNTEAFFGQGTRLTVV.

The chain joins TRBV11-1 to TRBJ1-2, with D unresolved. Trimming took off 4 bases at V and 5 bases at J, with 14 bases between the two ends. Germline V gene lookup returns CDR1 SGHAT and CDR2 FQDESV (reference sequence). CDR3 length: 14 residues. The CDR3 sequence is CASSSDGLQYGYTF. The CDR3 bases are TGTGCCAGCAGCTCGGACGGTTTACAGTATGGCTACACCTTC.

Only one count was recorded for this clonotype. The chain recombines TRBV20-1 with TRBJ2-7, with 8 bases identical to TRBD2. Germline-derived CDR1 and CDR2 are DFQATT and SNEGSKA (reference sequence). The ends lost 3 bases at V and 5 bases at J; junction bases unmatched: 9. This CDR3 contains 14 residues. The CDR3 region is CSARSGTRRDEQYF. The DNA for the CDR3 is TGCAGTGCTAGGTCAGGGACTAGGAGGGACGAGCAGTACTTC.

This chain links TRBV12-3 or TRBV12-4 with TRBJ1-5; D is undetermined. Trimming removed 5 bases at V and 3 bases at J, with 11 bases between. The CDR3 runs 14 residues. The DNA for the CDR3 is TGTGCCAGCAGTCCCGGACTGCACAATCAGCCCCAGCATTTT. This gives the protein CASSPGLHNQPQHF.

In this sample, this clonotype turned up a few times. The V gene is TRBV5-1, the J gene TRBJ2-3; D might be TRBD2 (6 bases). CDR1 is SGHRS, CDR2 YFSETQ, per germline. V lost 0 bases to trimming and J lost 3 bases, with 14 bases between them. This CDR3 is 16 amino acids long. The DNA for the CDR3 is TGCGCCAGCAGCTTGGCCTCGTTCGGGACTACAGATACGCAGTATTTT. It is translated as CASSLASFGTTDTQYF.

The chain recombines TRBV6-5 with TRBJ2-5, with D possibly matching TRBD1 (6 bases). The DNA end favors TRBJ2-7, so the J call may be wrong. CDR1 is MNHEY, CDR2 SVGAGI, per germline. The CDR3 runs to 14 residues. CDR3 amino acids: CASTRTATAYEQYF. DNA for the CDR3: TGTGCCAGCACGAGGACAGCGACGGCATACGAGCAGTACTTC.

This chain joins TRBV4-3 and TRBJ1-1; D possibly corresponds to TRBD1 (6 bases). Germline CDR1 and CDR2: LGHNA and YSLEER. This CDR3 contains 14 residues. Deletions cut 3 bases from V and 5 bases from J, with 13 bases between. The CDR3 DNA reads TGCGCCAGCAGCCACCGAGGGGGTGGAACTGAAGCTTTCTTT. It is translated as CASSHRGGGTEAFF.

The chain's CDR3 is CASSTRSDQPQHF. In DNA form, the CDR3 reads TGTGCCAGCAGCACCAGGAGCGATCAGCCCCAGCATTTT. The chain employs TRBV21-1 and TRBJ1-5. TRBV21-1 is listed as a pseudogene. The CDR3 is made up of 13 amino acids.

V and J are TRBV7-2 and TRBJ2-7; TRBD1 might be the D (5 bases). Germline V gene lookup returns CDR1 SGHTA and CDR2 FQGNSA. CDR3 length: 14 residues. Trimming took 1 base from V and 3 from J, leaving 10 bases between them. The CDR3 reads CASSLVQDNYEQYF. DNA of the CDR3: TGTGCCAGCAGCTTAGTGCAGGACAACTACGAGCAGTACTTC.

The chain carries TRBV5-6 and TRBJ2-4; no firm D call. The DNA matches TRBJ2-7 better at its end, which makes the J call doubtful. Germline-derived CDR1 and CDR2 are SGHDT and YYEEEE. This CDR3 region has 13 residues. The CDR3 loop reads CASSLGQLNEQYF. The CDR3 DNA sequence: TGTGCCAGCAGCTTGGGGCAGTTAAACGAGCAGTACTTC.

V gene TRBV19 combines with J gene TRBJ2-1; 8 nucleotides match TRBD2. The V and J ends lost 8 bases and 8 bases, in that order; junction bases with no gene match: 11. The CDR3 covers 14 residues. Germline V gene sequence: CDR1 LNHDA, CDR2 SQIVND (reference sequence). The CDR3 region is CASLGGLGHDEQFF. DNA of the CDR3: TGTGCCAGTCTAGGGGGACTAGGTCATGATGAGCAGTTCTTC.